This T cell receptor beta chain was retrieved from a study of cytomegalovirus exposure and HLA in healthy donors. Both 60 Vbeta primers and 13 Jbeta primers went into the PCR. Sequencing was performed with immunoSEQ multiplex PCR; in TCRdb, only in-frame clones are kept and a portion is missing. Found here are nearly 80,000 clones, roughly 80% of them singletons; the top ten hold roughly 22%. Per the germline V gene, CDR1 is SGHDT and CDR2 is YYEEEE. The CDR3 is made up of 13 amino acids. J was trimmed by 4 bases and V by 5 bases; bases with no gene match: 2. General study results and limits: Among TCR beta chains of equal frequency, HLA-associated ones were more clonally expanded in a later analysis. Across donors, presence/absence analyses took sequencing depth to be roughly uniform. V- and J-gene trimming of TCR beta was linked (in a later analysis) to a missense DCLRE1C variant. The study flagged about 160 TCR beta chains as cytomegalovirus-associated.

This clone occurred a few times. Its antigen is undetermined. The specimen was PBMCs. The receptor was isolated from a woman aged 40 to 50 in good health and CMV-seropositive. The rearrangement links TRBV5-6 to TRBJ2-7; 11 bases map to TRBD1. CDR3 region: CASSGQGAYEQYF. As DNA, the CDR3 is TGTGCCAGCAGTGGACAGGGGGCTTACGAGCAGTACTTC.